This TCR beta chain is drawn from a study of patients and donors after allogeneic stem cell transplantation. Germline loops: CDR1 DFQATT, CDR2 SNEGSKA (reference sequence). The CDR3 is 12 amino acids. TCRdb analysed the RT-PCR reads with MiXCR anew, one entry per CDR3 protein. The sample contains hundreds of thousands of distinct CDR3 sequences, roughly 16% of which appear only once. The TCR sequence derives from a human donor who was either an allogeneic HSCT recipient or a stem cell or donor lymphocyte infusion donor (not recorded which). It is not recorded whose cells these are; they may come from a transplant donor. This chain connects TRBV20-1 to TRBJ2-7; 7 nucleotides agree with TRBD1. Sequencing used blood, either unsorted or a sorted T cell fraction (not recorded which). In DNA form, the CDR3 reads TGCAGCGGGAACAGGGGCCCCTACGAGCAGTACTTC. Translating gives CSGNRGPYEQYF.